This passage covers 24 T cell receptor beta chains from one sample sequenced in a study of identical twins. Each CDR3 protein is one row after TCRdb ran MiXCR on the 5' RACE reads. The repertoire consists of around 1.7 million distinct CDR3 sequences, with around 29% occurring once and the leading ten covering about 0.27%. The material sequenced was cord blood. These receptors were obtained from a newborn girl in good health.

This clonotype was counted a single time. V usage is TRBV19 and J usage is TRBJ1-6; D is unclear. There are 13 residues in the CDR3. Trimming stripped 8 bases from V and 6 bases from J, with 11 bases between. Germline assignment: CDR1 LNHDA and CDR2 SQIVND (reference sequence). CDR3 sequence: CASDGSPNSPLHF. The CDR3 bases are TGTGCCAGTGACGGTAGTCCTAATTCACCCCTCCACTTT.

Many counts were recorded for this clonotype. CDR3 sequence reads: CASSLRGSGYEQYF. DNA for the CDR3: TGTGCCAGCAGTTTACGGGGGAGTGGCTACGAGCAGTACTTC. This rearrangement joins TRBV12-3 or TRBV12-4 to TRBJ2-7; D possibly corresponds to TRBD2 (6 bases). This CDR3 is 14 amino acids long. Deletions cut 2 bases from V and 3 bases from J, with 11 bases between.

This chain links TRBV11-2 with TRBJ2-2; D perhaps matches TRBD2 (6 bases). The CDR3 consists of 15 residues. Germline V lookup: CDR1 SGHAT, CDR2 FQNNGV. Deletions cut 4 bases from V and 4 bases from J, with 13 bases between. The CDR3 spells CASSSTRGSTGELFF. In DNA, the CDR3 is TGTGCCAGCAGCTCGACGCGGGGCAGCACCGGGGAGCTGTTTTTT.

This clonotype has a handful of counts. The chain employs TRBV6-5 and TRBJ1-4; D not resolved. CDR1 is MNHEY, CDR2 SVGAGI, per germline. The CDR3 length is 14 residues. V lost 0 bases and J lost 2, with 4 bases in between. The CDR3 coding sequence is TGTGCCAGCAGTTACTCTTTGACTAATGAAAAACTGTTTTTT. Its protein product is CASSYSLTNEKLFF.

This clonotype was recorded at least ten times. This chain uses TRBV24-1 with TRBJ2-3; 9 bases are a match to TRBD2. This CDR3 comprises 16 residues. Trimming at V came to 3 bases and at J to 2 bases, leaving 5 bases not matched to a gene. The germline V gene has CDR1 KGHDR and CDR2 SFDVKD. The CDR3 is CATSDSLAGPTDTQYF. CDR3 nucleotide sequence: TGTGCCACCAGTGATAGCCTAGCGGGGCCCACAGATACGCAGTATTTT.

This clonotype was seen a handful of times. This rearrangement joins TRBV27 to TRBJ1-5; 10 bases are a match to TRBD1. Germline lookup yields CDR1 MNHEY and CDR2 SMNVEV (reference sequence). Trimming at V came to 6 bases and at J to 7 bases, leaving 9 bases not matched to a gene. The CDR3 is 15 residues long. DNA of the CDR3: TGTGCCAGCAGACCCGGGACAGGGGTTGGACAGCCCCAGCATTTT. It translates to CASRPGTGVGQPQHF.

The chain joins TRBV27 to TRBJ2-5; no clear D gene. With 8 bases removed from V and 3 bases from J, the gap between germline ends came to 16 bases. CDR3 length: 14 residues. Germline CDR1 is MNHEY and CDR2 is SMNVEV (reference sequence). CDR3 DNA: TGTGCCAGCGGGAACCCCCTATGGGAAGAGACCCAGTACTTC. Translation gives CASGNPLWEETQYF.

This clonotype was counted a few times. A much more abundant neighbour one base away suggests this may be a read error. The genes are TRBV4-1 and TRBJ2-1; 7 nucleotides match TRBD2. Germline V lookup: CDR1 MGHRA, CDR2 YSYEKL. Germline trimming cut 3 bases from V and 6 bases from J; bases unmatched to any gene: 8. CDR3 length: 15 amino acids. CDR3 in DNA: TGCGCCAGCAGCCAGCTTGGTCTAGCGGCCAATGAGCAGTTCTTC. Amino acids: CASSQLGLAANEQFF.

This clonotype was detected a few times. The chain couples TRBV3-1 to TRBJ2-4, with 10 bases that match TRBD2. V was clipped by 3 bases and J by 0 bases; unmatched bases: 2. Germline CDR1 and CDR2: LGHDT and YNNKEL (reference sequence). This CDR3 contains 16 residues. The CDR3 reads CASSQLAGVAKNIQYF. The DNA for the CDR3 is TGTGCCAGCAGCCAGCTAGCGGGGGTAGCCAAAAACATTCAGTACTTC.

This clonotype was recorded at least ten times. J is TRBJ2-3 and V is TRBV4-2, with 9 bases fitting TRBD2. The CDR3 is 14 residues long. The junction had 4 bases not matched to a gene; V was cut back by 4 bases and J by 5 bases. Germline V gives CDR1 LGHNA, CDR2 YNFKEQ. The CDR3 spells CASSPGLAIDTQYF. CDR3 bases: TGTGCCAGCAGCCCGGGACTAGCTATAGATACGCAGTATTTT.

This clonotype was observed many times. The chain recombines TRBV6-5 with TRBJ1-4; D might be TRBD1 (6 bases). The CDR3 extends over 14 amino acids. The V gene lost 6 bases and the J gene lost 5 bases, with 13 bases spanning the gap. Germline loops: CDR1 MNHEY, CDR2 SVGAGI. The CDR3 sequence: CASRPTGRNEKLFF. Written as DNA, the CDR3 is TGTGCCAGCAGGCCTACAGGGCGAAATGAAAAACTGTTTTTT.

This clonotype was detected many times. The chain uses TRBV5-1 and TRBJ2-1; 7 bases match TRBD1. The CDR3 length is 13 residues. From germline, CDR1 is SGHRS and CDR2 YFSETQ. Trimming removed 1 base from V and 6 bases from J; junction bases left unmatched: 1. The CDR3 spells CASSLPGGNEQFF. CDR3 DNA: TGCGCCAGCAGCTTGCCAGGGGGCAATGAGCAGTTCTTC. Full variable domain (outside the CDR3, taken from reference TRBV5-1 and TRBJ2-1): KAGVTQTPRYLIKTRGQQVTLSCSPISGHRSVSWYQQTPGQGLQFLFEYFSETQRNKGNFPGRFSGRQFSNSRSEMNVSTLELGDSALYLCASSLPGGNEQFFGPGTRLTVL.

This clonotype has just a few counts. V gene TRBV27 combines with J gene TRBJ1-6; no clear D. The CDR3 loop spans 14 amino acids. V was clipped by 6 bases and J by 2 bases, with 8 bases between them. CDR1 is MNHEY, CDR2 SMNVEV, per germline (reference sequence). CDR3 region: CASRERTYNSPLHF. The CDR3 nucleotides read TGTGCCAGCAGGGAAAGGACCTATAATTCACCCCTCCACTTT.

This chain links TRBV3-1 with TRBJ1-4, with D unclear. Germline values: CDR1 LGHDT, CDR2 YNNKEL (reference sequence). V dropped 4 bases and J dropped 3 bases, with 12 bases sitting between them. There are 15 residues in the CDR3. Here the CDR3 reads CASSLRGEANEKLFF. The DNA of the CDR3 is TGTGCCAGCAGCCTACGGGGAGAGGCTAATGAAAAACTGTTTTTT.

This clonotype was seen a few times. This sequence joins TRBV5-1 and TRBJ2-3; D may be TRBD1 or TRBD2 (5 bases each). Germline-derived CDR1 and CDR2 are SGHRS and YFSETQ. The V end was cut by 7 bases, the J end by 0 bases, with 12 bases between. This CDR3 has 14 residues. For the CDR3, the DNA is TGCGCCAGCGGACCGGGACGGAGCACAGATACGCAGTATTTT. The encoded protein is CASGPGRSTDTQYF.

A few counts support this clonotype. The DNA of the CDR3 is TGTGCCTGGAGTGTACAGGGCTCCTACGAGCAGTACTTC. Amino acid sequence: CAWSVQGSYEQYF. V usage is TRBV30 and J usage is TRBJ2-7; tentative D call: TRBD1 (6 bases). The CDR3 has 13 residues. CDR1 GTSNPN and CDR2 SVGIG come from the germline V gene (reference sequence). With 0 bases removed from V and 0 bases from J, the gap between germline ends came to 6 bases.

V usage is TRBV20-1 and J usage is TRBJ1-2, with D perhaps TRBD1 (5 bases). Per the germline V gene, CDR1 is DFQATT and CDR2 is SNEGSKA (reference sequence). This CDR3 has 15 amino acids. V was cut by 1 base and J by 0 bases, with 12 bases left in between. Written as DNA, the CDR3 is TGCAGTGCTAGAGCTCGGACAAGGACTAACTATGGCTACACCTTC. Translation: CSARARTRTNYGYTF.

The sample holds a few counts of this clonotype. V usage is TRBV29-1 and J usage is TRBJ2-5; D is possibly TRBD1 or TRBD2 (6 bases each). Germline V gives CDR1 SQVTM, CDR2 ANQGSEA. This CDR3 spans 13 amino acids. CDR3 bases: TGCGGCGCCTTAGAGGGGGGCAGGGAGACCCAGTACTTC. It encodes CGALEGGRETQYF.

The V call is TRBV20-1, the J call TRBJ1-2, with a weak D call TRBD1 (5 bases). CDR3 length equals 12 residues. Looked up from germline, CDR1 is DFQATT and CDR2 is SNEGSKA (reference sequence). CDR3 sequence reads: CNAGLGVDGYTF. CDR3 nucleotide sequence: TGCAACGCAGGGTTAGGTGTGGATGGCTACACCTTC.

The chain couples TRBV5-1 to TRBJ2-3, with TRBD1 identical over 8 bases. This CDR3 has 16 amino acids. J was trimmed by 1 base and V by 4 bases; bases with no gene match: 8. The germline V gene has CDR1 SGHRS and CDR2 YFSETQ. The CDR3 region is CASSLQGGERTDTQYF. In nucleotides, the CDR3 is TGCGCCAGCAGCCTACAGGGGGGAGAGCGCACAGATACGCAGTATTTT.

The gene calls are TRBV16 and TRBJ1-2; maybe TRBD1 (5 bases). CDR1 KGHSY and CDR2 FQNENV come from the germline V gene. This CDR3 spans 13 amino acids. Deletions cut 4 bases from V and 4 bases from J, with 10 bases between. For the CDR3, the DNA is TGTGCCAGCAGCCCCAGGGAGTTCTATGGCTACACCTTC. It translates to CASSPREFYGYTF. Full variable domain (rest looked up from reference TRBV16 and TRBJ1-2): GEEVAQTPKHLVRGEGQKAKLYCAPIKGHSYVFWYQQVLKNEFKFLISFQNENVFDETGMPKERFSAKCLPNSPCSLEIQATKLEDSAVYFCASSPREFYGYTFGSGTRLTVV.

This clonotype showed up just a few times. The chain has TRBV6-5 and TRBJ1-6; 9 bases agree with TRBD1. Trimming cost V 7 bases and J 7 bases; bases outside gene matches: 11. CDR1 is MNHEY, CDR2 SVGAGI, per germline. The CDR3 is made up of 16 amino acids. Here the CDR3 DNA reads TGTGCCAGCACGTCACAGGGGGCTCGGGGGAATTCACCCCTCCACTTT. Translation: CASTSQGARGNSPLHF.

The genes are TRBV7-2 and TRBJ1-4; possibly TRBD1 for D (5 bases). V lost 5 bases and J 7 bases, leaving 14 bases between the germline ends. Per germline, CDR1 SGHTA and CDR2 FQGNSA. The CDR3 has 14 amino acids. The chain's CDR3 is CASSLQSGGEKLFF. DNA for the CDR3: TGTGCCAGCAGCCTTCAGAGTGGGGGTGAAAAACTGTTTTTT.

A few counts support this clonotype. This rearrangement joins TRBV20-1 to TRBJ2-3, with D possibly matching TRBD2 (6 bases). V was trimmed by 3 bases and J by 4 bases, leaving 8 bases between them. The CDR3 has 12 residues. In germline, CDR1 is DFQATT, CDR2 SNEGSKA (reference sequence). The CDR3: CSASPSADTQYF. The CDR3 nucleotides are TGCAGTGCTAGCCCTAGCGCAGATACGCAGTATTTT.